This TCR beta chain was captured in a study of cytomegalovirus exposure and HLA in healthy donors. Study-level points and caveats: Specificity of a few CMV-associated chains for CMV antigens was verified in vitro.

60 Vbeta and 13 Jbeta primers were used in PCR. TCRdb's copy holds only in-frame clones and misses some; the assay was immunoSEQ multiplex PCR. This table holds more than 85,000 clones, about three quarters found once. About this clone itself: The antigen is unknown.

What was sequenced was PBMCs. The TCR comes from a woman between 50 and 59 years old in good health and CMV-seropositive.

The CDR3: CASSVAPGGDYGYTF. DNA of the CDR3: TGTGCCAGCAGCGTAGCACCGGGGGGGGACTATGGCTACACCTTC. The J gene is TRBJ1-2, the V gene TRBV9; a weak D match, TRBD1 (5 bases). Germline values: CDR1 SGDLS, CDR2 YYNGEE. The V end was cut by 0 bases, the J end by 3 bases, with 12 bases between. The CDR3 is 15 residues long.